This TCR beta chain was sequenced for a study of T cells after yellow fever vaccination. TCRdb re-analysed the 5' RACE reads in MiXCR, keeping a single row per CDR3 protein. The repertoire holds a few hundred thousand distinct CDR3 sequences, with around 7% as singletons. V was pared by 5 bases and J by 2 bases, with 12 bases between. The CDR3 length is 14 residues. The V gene's germline CDR1 is SGHAT and CDR2 FQDESV (reference sequence). The chain uses TRBV11-1 and TRBJ2-5; the D is unclear. The material sequenced was PBMCs, taken roughly 46 days after the first yellow fever vaccination. This receptor was obtained from a young man who received the YFV17D yellow fever vaccine. This chain's CDR3 is CASSPLGRQETQYF. CDR3 sequence (DNA): TGTGCCAGCAGCCCCCTAGGCAGACAAGAGACCCAGTACTTC. The whole variable domain, filled in from reference TRBV11-1 and TRBJ2-5, reads EAEVAQSPRYKITEKSQAVAFWCDPISGHATLYWYRQILGQGPELLVQFQDESVVDDSQLPKDRFSAERLKGVDSTLKIQPAELGDSAMYLCASSPLGRQETQYFGPGTRLLVL.